Below are 20 T cell receptor beta chains sequenced from a single sample in a study of cytotoxic CD8 clonotypes in ibrutinib-treated CLL. This table comes from immunoSEQ multiplex PCR, and its TCRdb copy is limited to in-frame clones, with some not included. The sample holds roughly 60,000 clones; about three quarters are singletons and the top ten take roughly 45%. The specimen was PBMCs, collected after 12 months of ibrutinib treatment. These receptors all stem from a human donor with chronic lymphocytic leukemia.

The chain couples TRBV7-9 to TRBJ1-2; TRBD1 is a possible D gene (6 bases). The CDR3 has 15 amino acids. The ends were cut back, 4 bases at V and 3 bases at J, with 15 bases in the middle. Germline assignment: CDR1 SEHNR and CDR2 FQNEAQ (reference sequence). The CDR3 DNA sequence: TGTGCCAGCAGCTCCGTAACGACAGGCTACTATGGCTACACCTTC. This codes for CASSSVTTGYYGYTF. Together with reference TRBV7-9 and TRBJ1-2, the CDR3 gives the full variable domain: DTGVSQNPRHKITKRGQNVTFRCDPISEHNRLYWYRQTLGQGPEFLTYFQNEAQLEKSRLLSDRFSAERPKGSFSTLEIQRTEQGDSAMYLCASSSVTTGYYGYTFGSGTRLTVV.

This chain connects TRBV6-5 to TRBJ1-2; D not resolved. Germline V gene lookup returns CDR1 MNHEY and CDR2 SVGAGI. Trimming took off 1 base at V and 7 bases at J, with 10 bases between the two ends. This CDR3 has 13 amino acids. The CDR3 nucleotides read TGTGCCAGCAGTTACTACCCCACCCTTGGCTACACCTTC. The encoded protein is CASSYYPTLGYTF.

In nucleotides, the CDR3 is TGTGCCAGTAGTACCCAGGGGGTCGAGCAGTACTTC. This encodes CASSTQGVEQYF. This sequence joins TRBV19 and TRBJ2-7; 7 nucleotides align to TRBD1. The germline V gene encodes CDR1 LNHDA and CDR2 SQIVND (reference sequence). V shed 4 bases and J 6 bases; nucleotides not matched to a gene: 3. The CDR3 totals 12 residues.

The gene calls are TRBV7-2 and TRBJ2-7; no reliable D call. Trimming removed 5 bases at V and 5 bases at J, with 10 bases between. The CDR3 is made up of 12 amino acids. Germline CDR1 and CDR2: SGHTA and FQGNSA. DNA of the CDR3: TGTGCCAGCAGCCTTTACTACGACGAGCAGTACTTC. Amino acids: CASSLYYDEQYF.

The CDR3 DNA is TGCAGCGTCAGACAGGGTTTTGGCGCTGAAGCTTTCTTT. Translated: CSVRQGFGAEAFF. V is TRBV29-1 and J is TRBJ1-1; 7 bases line up with TRBD1. The CDR3 has 13 amino acids. V lost 6 bases to trimming and J lost 6 bases; unmatched junction nucleotides: 10. From germline, CDR1 is SQVTM and CDR2 ANQGSEA.

CDR3 bases: TGTGCCAGTAGTATAGCGGCGGGAGTTGGGGAGACCCAGTACTTC. It yields the protein CASSIAAGVGETQYF. The chain links TRBV19 to TRBJ2-5; 7 bases fit TRBD2. Trimming at V came to 1 base and at J to 5 bases, leaving 7 bases not matched to a gene. The germline gives CDR1 LNHDA, CDR2 SQIVND (reference sequence). This CDR3 is 15 amino acids long.

V usage is TRBV27 and J usage is TRBJ2-7; 8 nucleotides agree with TRBD1. V was pared by 5 bases and J by 1 base, with 10 bases of the junction left unmatched. The CDR3 spans 16 residues. CDR1 and CDR2 from the germline V gene are MNHEY and SMNVEV (reference sequence). The CDR3 region is CASSNPRQGISYEQYF. The DNA for the CDR3 is TGTGCCAGCAGTAACCCCAGACAGGGGATTTCCTACGAGCAGTACTTC.

The rearrangement joins TRBV6-1 to TRBJ1-3, with D uncertain. The germline V gene encodes CDR1 MNHNS and CDR2 SASEGT. V was trimmed by 5 bases and J by 1 base, leaving 9 bases between them. The CDR3 spans 14 residues. The DNA of the CDR3 is TGTGCCAGCAGTCCAATAGGGTCTGGAAACACCATATATTTT. Translating gives CASSPIGSGNTIYF.

This sequence joins TRBV28 and TRBJ1-2, with a weak D call TRBD1 (6 bases). Germline-derived CDR1 and CDR2 are MDHEN and SYDVKM. V was cut by 9 bases and J by 8 bases, with 16 bases left in between. This CDR3 contains 12 residues. CDR3 residues: CASVQGRRGYTF. CDR3 DNA sequence: TGTGCCAGTGTACAGGGCCGAAGGGGCTACACCTTC.

The chain combines TRBV28 with TRBJ2-6; 7 bases line up with TRBD2. This CDR3 is 16 amino acids long. Unmatched junction bases numbered 7, after V lost 5 bases and J lost 3 bases. Per the germline V gene, CDR1 is MDHEN and CDR2 is SYDVKM. The CDR3 DNA sequence: TGTGCCAGCAGTCACCCCCGCGGGGGTGGGGCCAACGTCCTGACTTTC. Translation gives CASSHPRGGGANVLTF.

The chain joins TRBV4-3 to TRBJ2-7; possibly TRBD2 for D (6 bases). The CDR3 spans 15 residues. V lost 2 bases and J lost 5, with 16 bases in between. Germline V lookup: CDR1 LGHNA, CDR2 YSLEER. CDR3 sequence (DNA): TGCGCCAGCAGCCAAACGGGGCGCGGGATTCACGAGCAGTACTTC. It yields the protein CASSQTGRGIHEQYF.

The table lists this clone with many counts. The chain carries TRBV19 and TRBJ2-3, with D perhaps given as TRBD1 or TRBD2 (5 bases each). Deletions cut 5 bases from V and 3 bases from J, with 12 bases between. Germline V CDR1 and CDR2: LNHDA, SQIVND (reference sequence). The CDR3 covers 14 residues. CDR3 loop: CASSLGPETDTQYF. The CDR3 DNA reads TGTGCCAGTAGTTTGGGACCCGAAACAGATACGCAGTATTTT.

The chain joins TRBV29-1 to TRBJ2-1; 14 bases map to TRBD2. The CDR3 totals 14 residues. Germline V gene sequence: CDR1 SQVTM, CDR2 ANQGSEA. Unmatched junction bases numbered 10, after V lost 6 bases and J lost 12 bases. CDR3 in DNA: TGCAGCGTCGGGACTAGCGGGAGAGGTCTAGGGCAGTTCTTC. This codes for CSVGTSGRGLGQFF.

The chain couples TRBV5-1 to TRBJ1-2; TRBD1 matches at 11 bases. The length of the CDR3 is 18 residues. Germline trimming cut 5 bases from V and 4 bases from J; bases unmatched to any gene: 16. Germline V CDR1 and CDR2: SGHRS, YFSETQ. Here the CDR3 DNA reads TGCGCCAGCAGGCCTTATCCCGGGGACAGGGGGATCGTCTATGGCTACACCTTC. Translation: CASRPYPGDRGIVYGYTF.

The table lists this clone with a few counts. The V call is TRBV28, the J call TRBJ1-2; 8 bases align to TRBD1. Germline CDR1 and CDR2: MDHEN and SYDVKM. With 1 base clipped from V and 8 bases from J, the junction kept 3 bases outside the gene matches. This CDR3 contains 13 residues. The CDR3 region is CASSLYRGRGYTF. The CDR3 DNA reads TGTGCCAGCAGTTTATACAGGGGGAGAGGCTACACCTTC.

The V and J genes are TRBV10-3 and TRBJ1-4, with a weak D call TRBD1 (5 bases). Trimming took 0 bases from V and 4 from J, leaving 9 bases between them. Germline CDR1 ENHRY, CDR2 SYGVKD. This CDR3 spans 15 amino acids. The CDR3 here is CAISESGRYNEKLFF. As DNA, the CDR3 is TGTGCCATCAGTGAGTCGGGGCGGTATAATGAAAAACTGTTTTTT.

The chain links TRBV6-5 to TRBJ1-2; 7 bases align to TRBD1. CDR1 is MNHEY, CDR2 SVGAGI, per germline. Unmatched junction bases numbered 4, after V lost 0 bases and J lost 3 bases. CDR3 length: 15 residues. CDR3: CASSYSRGSYYGYTF. CDR3 DNA sequence: TGTGCCAGCAGTTACTCCAGGGGGTCATACTATGGCTACACCTTC.

This clone was seen a few times. V gene TRBV6-1 combines with J gene TRBJ1-5, with D unclear. Per the germline V gene, CDR1 is MNHNS and CDR2 is SASEGT. This CDR3 contains 12 residues. V was trimmed by 4 bases and J by 4 bases, leaving 5 bases between them. For the CDR3, the DNA is TGTGCCAGCAGTGGAGGGAATCAGCCCCAGCATTTT. Its protein product is CASSGGNQPQHF.

This clone has just a few counts. This chain links TRBV28 with TRBJ1-5; TRBD1 agrees at 9 bases. V was clipped by 6 bases and J by 2 bases; unmatched bases: 11. Germline lookup yields CDR1 MDHEN and CDR2 SYDVKM. The CDR3 runs 17 residues. CDR3 residues: CASRPTGGQVGNQPQHF. CDR3 coding DNA: TGTGCCAGCAGGCCGACAGGGGGTCAGGTTGGCAATCAGCCCCAGCATTTT. The full variable domain, its missing parts supplied by reference TRBV28 and TRBJ1-5, is DVKVTQSSRYLVKRTGEKVFLECVQDMDHENMFWYRQDPGLGLRLIYFSYDVKMKEKGDIPEGYSVSREKKERFSLILESASTNQTSMYLCASRPTGGQVGNQPQHFGDGTRLSIL.

V and J are TRBV2 and TRBJ2-1; no clear D. The germline V and J ends were trimmed by 4 bases and 3 bases, with 7 bases remaining between them. Germline CDR1 and CDR2: SNHLY and FYNNEI. CDR3 size: 13 residues. CDR3 region: CASSGRDYNEQFF. CDR3 bases: TGTGCCAGCAGTGGCAGAGACTACAATGAGCAGTTCTTC. The whole variable domain, filled in from reference TRBV2 and TRBJ2-1, reads EPEVTQTPSHQVTQMGQEVILRCVPISNHLYFYWYRQILGQKVEFLVSFYNNEISEKSEIFDDQFSVERPDGSNFTLKIRSTKLEDSAMYFCASSGRDYNEQFFGPGTRLTVL.